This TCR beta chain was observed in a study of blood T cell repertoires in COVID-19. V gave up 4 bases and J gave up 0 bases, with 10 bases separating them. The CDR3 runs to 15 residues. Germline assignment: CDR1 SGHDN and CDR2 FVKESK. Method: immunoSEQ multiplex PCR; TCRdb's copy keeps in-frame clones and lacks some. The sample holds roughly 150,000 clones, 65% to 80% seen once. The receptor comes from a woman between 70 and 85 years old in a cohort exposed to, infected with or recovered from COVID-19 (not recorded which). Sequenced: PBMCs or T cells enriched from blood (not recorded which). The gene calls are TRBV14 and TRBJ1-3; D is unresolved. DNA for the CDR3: TGTGCCAGCAGCCCTCAAACAATCTCTGGAAACACCATATATTTT. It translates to CASSPQTISGNTIYF.